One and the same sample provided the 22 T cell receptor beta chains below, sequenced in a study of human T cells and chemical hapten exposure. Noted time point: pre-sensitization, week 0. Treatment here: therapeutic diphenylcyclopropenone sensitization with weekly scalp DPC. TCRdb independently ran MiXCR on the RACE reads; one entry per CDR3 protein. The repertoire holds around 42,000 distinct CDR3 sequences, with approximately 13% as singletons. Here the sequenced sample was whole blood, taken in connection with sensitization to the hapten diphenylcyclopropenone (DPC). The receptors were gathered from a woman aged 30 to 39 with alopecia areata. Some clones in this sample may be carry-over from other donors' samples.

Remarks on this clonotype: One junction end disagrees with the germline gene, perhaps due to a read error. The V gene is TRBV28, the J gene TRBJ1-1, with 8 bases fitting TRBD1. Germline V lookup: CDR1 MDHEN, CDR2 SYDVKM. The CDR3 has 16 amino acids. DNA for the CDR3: TGTGCAAGCAGTCAGGGGGCAGTTCTCATGAACACTGAAGCTTTCTTT. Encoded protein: CASSQGAVLMNTEAFF.

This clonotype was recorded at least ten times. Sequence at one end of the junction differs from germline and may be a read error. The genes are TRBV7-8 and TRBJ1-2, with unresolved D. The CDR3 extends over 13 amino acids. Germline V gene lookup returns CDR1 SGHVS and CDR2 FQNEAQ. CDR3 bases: TGTGCCAGCAGCTTAGAGAGGGCGGCACCGAGTTTCTTC. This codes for CASSLERAAPSFF.

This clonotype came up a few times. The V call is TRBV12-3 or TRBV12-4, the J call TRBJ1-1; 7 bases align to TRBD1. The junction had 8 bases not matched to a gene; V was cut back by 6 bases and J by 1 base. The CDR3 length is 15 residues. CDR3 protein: CASRPRGQRNTEAFF. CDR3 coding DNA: TGTGCCAGCAGGCCTAGGGGACAGAGGAACACTGAAGCTTTCTTT.

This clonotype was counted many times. CDR3 nucleotides: TGTGCCAGCAGTGGATTTGCGGCAGGCTACAATGAGCAGTTCTTC. Its protein is CASSGFAAGYNEQFF. The V gene is TRBV2, the J gene TRBJ2-1, with unresolved D. CDR1 and CDR2 (germline): SNHLY, FYNNEI. The CDR3 totals 15 residues. V was trimmed by 4 bases and J by 3 bases, leaving 13 bases between them.

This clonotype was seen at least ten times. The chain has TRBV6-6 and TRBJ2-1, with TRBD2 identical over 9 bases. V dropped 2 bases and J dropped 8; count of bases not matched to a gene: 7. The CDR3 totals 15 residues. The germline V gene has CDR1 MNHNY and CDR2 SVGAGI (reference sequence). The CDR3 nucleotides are TGTGCCAGCAGTTACAAGGCGGGAGGGTTTTATGAGCAGTTCTTC. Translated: CASSYKAGGFYEQFF.

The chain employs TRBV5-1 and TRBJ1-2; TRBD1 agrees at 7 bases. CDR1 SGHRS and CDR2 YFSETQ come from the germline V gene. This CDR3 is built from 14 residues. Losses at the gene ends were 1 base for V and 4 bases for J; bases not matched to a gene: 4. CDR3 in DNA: TGCGCCAGCAGCTTGACAGGGGCACTCTATGGCTACACCTTC. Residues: CASSLTGALYGYTF.

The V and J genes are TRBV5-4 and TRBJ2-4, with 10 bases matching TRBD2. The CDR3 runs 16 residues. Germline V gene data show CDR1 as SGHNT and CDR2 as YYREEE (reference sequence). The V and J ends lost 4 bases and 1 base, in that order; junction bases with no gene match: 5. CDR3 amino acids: CASSPSGSFAKNIQYF. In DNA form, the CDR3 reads TGTGCCAGCAGCCCTAGCGGGAGTTTTGCCAAAAACATTCAGTACTTC.

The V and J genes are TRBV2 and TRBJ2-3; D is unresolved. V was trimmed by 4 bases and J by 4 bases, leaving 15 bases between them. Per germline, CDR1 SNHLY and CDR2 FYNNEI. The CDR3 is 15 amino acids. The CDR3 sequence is CASSVDMASADTQYF. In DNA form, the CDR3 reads TGTGCCAGCAGTGTCGACATGGCTAGTGCAGATACGCAGTATTTT. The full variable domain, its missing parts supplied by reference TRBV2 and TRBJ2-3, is EPEVTQTPSHQVTQMGQEVILRCVPISNHLYFYWYRQILGQKVEFLVSFYNNEISEKSEIFDDQFSVERPDGSNFTLKIRSTKLEDSAMYFCASSVDMASADTQYFGPGTRLTVL.

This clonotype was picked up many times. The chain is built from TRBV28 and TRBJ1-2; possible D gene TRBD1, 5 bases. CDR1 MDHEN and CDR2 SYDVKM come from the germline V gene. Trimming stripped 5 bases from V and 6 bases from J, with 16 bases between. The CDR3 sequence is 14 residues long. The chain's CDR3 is CASSPPREGNGYTF. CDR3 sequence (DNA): TGTGCCAGCAGTCCGCCCAGGGAGGGCAATGGCTACACCTTC.

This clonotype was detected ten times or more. The CDR3 coding sequence is TGCAGTGCTGACCCGCGAGGGGCGGGAAACACCATATATTTT. This sequence encodes CSADPRGAGNTIYF. The V and J genes are TRBV20-1 and TRBJ1-3; D possibly corresponds to TRBD1 (5 bases). From germline, CDR1 is DFQATT and CDR2 SNEGSKA (reference sequence). The V end lost 5 bases, the J end lost 4 bases, and 15 bases lay between the germline ends. CDR3 length: 14 amino acids.

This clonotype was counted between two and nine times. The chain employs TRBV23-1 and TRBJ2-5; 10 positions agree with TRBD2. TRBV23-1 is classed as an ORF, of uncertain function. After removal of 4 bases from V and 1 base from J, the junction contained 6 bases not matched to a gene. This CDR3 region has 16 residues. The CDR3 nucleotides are TGCGCCAGCAGTCGCTCGACTAGCGGGTTCCAAGAGACCCAGTACTTC. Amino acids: CASSRSTSGFQETQYF.

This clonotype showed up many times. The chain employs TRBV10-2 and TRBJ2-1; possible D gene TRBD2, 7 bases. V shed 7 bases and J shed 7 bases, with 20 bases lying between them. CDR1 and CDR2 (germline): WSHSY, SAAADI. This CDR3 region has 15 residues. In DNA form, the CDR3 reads TGCGCCAGCATGGGAGGGGGGAATAAAGGTAATGAGCAGTTCTTC. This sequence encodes CASMGGGNKGNEQFF.

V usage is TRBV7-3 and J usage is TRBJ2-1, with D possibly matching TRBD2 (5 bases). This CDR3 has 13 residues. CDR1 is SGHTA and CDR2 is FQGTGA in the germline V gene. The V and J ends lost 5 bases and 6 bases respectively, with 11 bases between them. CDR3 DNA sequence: TGTGCCAGCAGCCGGGATCTTTTCAATGAGCAGTTCTTC. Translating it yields CASSRDLFNEQFF. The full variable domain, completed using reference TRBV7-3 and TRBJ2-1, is GAGVSQTPSNKVTEKGKYVELRCDPISGHTALYWYRQSLGQGPEFLIYFQGTGAADDSGLPNDRFFAVRPEGSVSTLKIQRTERGDSAVYLCASSRDLFNEQFFGPGTRLTVL.

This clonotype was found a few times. DNA of the CDR3: TGTGCCATCAGTGAAGCGGGAGGTCGGTTGACAGATACGCAGTATTTT. As protein: CAISEAGGRLTDTQYF. The V and J genes are TRBV10-3 and TRBJ2-3; 9 nucleotides agree with TRBD2. V shed 3 bases, J shed 3 bases, and the junction held 7 bases outside the gene matches. This CDR3 has 16 residues. Germline loops: CDR1 ENHRY, CDR2 SYGVKD.

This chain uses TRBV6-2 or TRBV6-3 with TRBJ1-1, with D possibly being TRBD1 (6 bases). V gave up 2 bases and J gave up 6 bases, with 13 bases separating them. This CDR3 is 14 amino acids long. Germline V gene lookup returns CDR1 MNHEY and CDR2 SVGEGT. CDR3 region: CASSYPRGAAEAFF. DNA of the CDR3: TGTGCCAGCAGTTACCCTAGGGGGGCCGCTGAAGCTTTCTTT.

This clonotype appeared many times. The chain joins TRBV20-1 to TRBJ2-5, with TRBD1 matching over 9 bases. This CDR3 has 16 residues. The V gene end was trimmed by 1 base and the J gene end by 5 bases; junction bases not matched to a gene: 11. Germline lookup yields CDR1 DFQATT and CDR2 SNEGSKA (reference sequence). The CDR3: CSARVTGGRLHETQYF. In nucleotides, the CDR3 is TGCAGTGCTAGAGTCACAGGGGGCAGGCTTCACGAGACCCAGTACTTC.

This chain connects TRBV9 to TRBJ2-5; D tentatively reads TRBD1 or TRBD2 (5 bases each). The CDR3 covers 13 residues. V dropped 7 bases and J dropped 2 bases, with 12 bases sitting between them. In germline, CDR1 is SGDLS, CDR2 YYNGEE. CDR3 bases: TGTGCCAGCCGACTGGGACGGCAAGAGACCCAGTACTTC. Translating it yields CASRLGRQETQYF.

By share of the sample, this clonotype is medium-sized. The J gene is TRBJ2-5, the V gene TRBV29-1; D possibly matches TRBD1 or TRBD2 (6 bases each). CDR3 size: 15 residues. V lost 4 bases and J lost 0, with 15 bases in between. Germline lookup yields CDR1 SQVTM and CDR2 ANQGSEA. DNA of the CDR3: TGCAGCGTTGCTGGGGGGCCCTCCAACCAAGAGACCCAGTACTTC. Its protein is CSVAGGPSNQETQYF.

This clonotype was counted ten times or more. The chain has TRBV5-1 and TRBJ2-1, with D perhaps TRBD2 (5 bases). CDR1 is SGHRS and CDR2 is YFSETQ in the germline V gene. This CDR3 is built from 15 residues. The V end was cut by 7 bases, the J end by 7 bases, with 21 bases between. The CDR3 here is CASGESGVVENEQFF. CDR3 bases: TGCGCCAGCGGCGAGTCCGGGGTAGTCGAAAATGAGCAGTTCTTC.

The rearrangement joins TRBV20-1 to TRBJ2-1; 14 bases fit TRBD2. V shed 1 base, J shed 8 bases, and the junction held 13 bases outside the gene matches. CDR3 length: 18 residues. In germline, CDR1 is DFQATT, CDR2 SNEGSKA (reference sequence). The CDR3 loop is CSARVLTSGRGLSDEQFF. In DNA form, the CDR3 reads TGCAGTGCTAGAGTATTGACTAGCGGGAGGGGGTTGTCGGATGAGCAGTTCTTC.

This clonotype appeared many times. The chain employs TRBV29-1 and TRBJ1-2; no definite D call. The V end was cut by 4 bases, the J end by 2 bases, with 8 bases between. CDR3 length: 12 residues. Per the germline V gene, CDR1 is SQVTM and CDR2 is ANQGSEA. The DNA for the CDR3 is TGCAGCGTTGTCGCGCGAAACTATGGCTACACCTTC. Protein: CSVVARNYGYTF.

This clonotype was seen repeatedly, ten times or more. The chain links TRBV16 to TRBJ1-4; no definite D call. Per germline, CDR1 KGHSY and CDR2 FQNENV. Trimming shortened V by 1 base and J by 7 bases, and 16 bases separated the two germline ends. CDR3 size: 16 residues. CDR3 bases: TGTGCCAGCAGCCAATACGACACCCTCAAAGGTGAAAAACTGTTTTTT. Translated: CASSQYDTLKGEKLFF.